The 3 T cell receptor beta chains in this list originate from one sample, sequenced in a study of T cell repertoires in cytomegalovirus infection. TCRdb itself ran the reads through MiXCR, one entry per CDR3 protein. The sample yields around 250,000 distinct CDR3 sequences, approximately 15% seen once. Sequencing was done on a sample of CD8+ T cells from PBMCs. Receptors originate from a human donor in good health (CMV status not recorded). Some clones in this sample may be carry-over from other donors' samples.

In this sample, this clonotype turned up many times. This sequence joins TRBV7-2 and TRBJ2-3; D remains unclear. The germline V and J ends were trimmed by 7 bases and 0 bases, with 11 bases remaining between them. Looked up from germline, CDR1 is SGHTA and CDR2 is FQGNSA. CDR3 length: 14 residues. CDR3 residues: CASTWDTSTDTQYF. DNA for the CDR3: TGTGCCAGCACCTGGGATACTAGCACAGATACGCAGTATTTT.

This sequence joins TRBV28 and TRBJ1-6, with D perhaps matching TRBD1 (5 bases). Trimming cost V 3 bases and J 7 bases, with 13 bases left between them. The germline V gene has CDR1 MDHEN and CDR2 SYDVKM. The CDR3 length is 15 residues. Here the CDR3 DNA reads TGTGCCAGCAGTTTTGCCAGGGCCGGGAATTCACCCCTCCACTTT. This codes for CASSFARAGNSPLHF.

This clonotype was observed a few times. This chain joins TRBV19 and TRBJ2-1; the match to TRBD1 covers 8 bases. CDR1 is LNHDA, CDR2 SQIVND, per germline (reference sequence). V shed 5 bases and J 3 bases; nucleotides not matched to a gene: 6. The length of the CDR3 is 15 residues. The CDR3 is CASSPQGARYNEQFF. CDR3 in DNA: TGTGCCAGTAGTCCTCAGGGGGCACGCTACAATGAGCAGTTCTTC.